This T cell receptor (beta chain) came from a study of lymphopenia after photon versus proton radiotherapy. This CDR3 spans 14 amino acids. Trimming removed 3 bases at V and 5 bases at J, with 13 bases between. In germline, CDR1 is SGHAT, CDR2 FQNNGV. TCRdb's copy holds only in-frame clones and misses some; the assay was immunoSEQ multiplex PCR. The data contain roughly 61,000 clones, about nine tenths of them singletons. The source was peripheral blood, collected from a patient treated with proton-based radiotherapy. The chain carries TRBV11-2 and TRBJ2-5; D perhaps matches TRBD2 (5 bases). The TCR was taken from a man aged 80 or over with esophageal cancer. CDR3: CASSFNSGLETQYF. CDR3 bases: TGTGCCAGCAGCTTTAATTCGGGATTGGAGACCCAGTACTTC.